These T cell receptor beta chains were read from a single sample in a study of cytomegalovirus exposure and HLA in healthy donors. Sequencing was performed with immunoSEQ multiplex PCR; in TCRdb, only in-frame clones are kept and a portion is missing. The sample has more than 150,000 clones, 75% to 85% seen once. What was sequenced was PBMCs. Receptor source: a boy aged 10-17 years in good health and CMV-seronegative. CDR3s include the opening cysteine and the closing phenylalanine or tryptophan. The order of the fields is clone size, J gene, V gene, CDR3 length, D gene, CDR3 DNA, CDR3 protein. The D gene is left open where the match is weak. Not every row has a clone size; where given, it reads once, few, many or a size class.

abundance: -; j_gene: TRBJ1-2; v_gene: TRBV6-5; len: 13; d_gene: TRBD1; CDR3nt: TGTGCCAGCAGTTGGACAGGGAGGTCCGGCTACACCTTC; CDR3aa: CASSWTGRSGYTF
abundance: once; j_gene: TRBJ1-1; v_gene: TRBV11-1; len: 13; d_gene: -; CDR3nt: TGTGCCAGCAGCTTAGGGCTGAACACTGAAGCTTTCTTT; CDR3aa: CASSLGLNTEAFF
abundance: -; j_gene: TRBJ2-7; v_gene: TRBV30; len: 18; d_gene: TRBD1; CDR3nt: TGTGCCTGGAGTGCATACCAACCAAACAGGGGGAACCCCTACGAGCAGTACTTC; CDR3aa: CAWSAYQPNRGNPYEQYF
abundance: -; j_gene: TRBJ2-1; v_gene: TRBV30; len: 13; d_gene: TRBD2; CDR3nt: TGTGCCTGGAGAGCGGGAGGGCCTTTTGAGCAGTTCTTC; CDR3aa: CAWRAGGPFEQFF
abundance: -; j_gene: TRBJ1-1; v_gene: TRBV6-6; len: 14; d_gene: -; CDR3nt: TGTGCCAGCAGTTACGTCGCCGAAATAGATGAAGCTTTCTTT; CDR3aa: CASSYVAEIDEAFF
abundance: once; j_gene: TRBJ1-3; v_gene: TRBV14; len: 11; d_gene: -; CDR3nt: TGTGCCAGCACCCTCCGAGGGACCATATATTTT; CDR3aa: CASTLRGTIYF
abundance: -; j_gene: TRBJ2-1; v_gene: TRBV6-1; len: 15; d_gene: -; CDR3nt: TGTGCCAGCAAGTTAGGGACTGGGTCCTACAATGAGCAGTTCTTC; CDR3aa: CASKLGTGSYNEQFF
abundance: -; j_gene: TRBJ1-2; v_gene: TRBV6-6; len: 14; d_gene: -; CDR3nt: TGTGCCAGCAGTTACCTGTCGCCAGACTATGGCTACACCTTC; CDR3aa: CASSYLSPDYGYTF
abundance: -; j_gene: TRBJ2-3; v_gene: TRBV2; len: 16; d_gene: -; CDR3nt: TGTGCCAGCAGTGAAGCGTTGCGTCCTAGCACAGATACGCAGTATTTT; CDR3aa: CASSEALRPSTDTQYF
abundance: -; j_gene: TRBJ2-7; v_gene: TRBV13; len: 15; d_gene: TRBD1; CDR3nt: TGTGCCAGCAGCCCTAGAGGTCAGGGGGCCTACGAGCAGTACTTC; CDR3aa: CASSPRGQGAYEQYF
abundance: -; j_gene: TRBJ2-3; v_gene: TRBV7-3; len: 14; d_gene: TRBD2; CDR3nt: TGTGCCAGCAGGGCTAGCGGGAGGGCAACTACGCAGTATTTT; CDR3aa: CASRASGRATTQYF
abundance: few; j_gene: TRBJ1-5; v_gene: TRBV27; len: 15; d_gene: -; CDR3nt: TGTGCCAGCAGTTTTCTGCAGTATAGCAATCAGCCCCAGCATTTT; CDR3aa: CASSFLQYSNQPQHF
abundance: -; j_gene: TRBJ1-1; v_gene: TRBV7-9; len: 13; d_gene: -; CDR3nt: TGTGCCAGCAGCTTAACGGGGAACACTGAAGCTTTCTTT; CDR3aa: CASSLTGNTEAFF
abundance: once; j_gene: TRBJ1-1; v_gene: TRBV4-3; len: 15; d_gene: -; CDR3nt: TGCGCCAGCAGCTTACGAACAGGGACGAACACTGAAGCTTTCTTT; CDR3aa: CASSLRTGTNTEAFF
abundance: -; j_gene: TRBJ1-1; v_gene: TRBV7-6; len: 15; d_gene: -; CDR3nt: TGTGCCAGCAGCTTTGCCGACAGATTGAACACTGAAGCTTTCTTT; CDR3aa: CASSFADRLNTEAFF
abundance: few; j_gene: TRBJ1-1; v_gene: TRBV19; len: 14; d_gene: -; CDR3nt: TGTGCCAGTAGTATAGTCGAAGGGGACACTGAAGCTTTCTTT; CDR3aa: CASSIVEGDTEAFF
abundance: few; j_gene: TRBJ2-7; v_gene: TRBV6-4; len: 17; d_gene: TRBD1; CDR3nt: TGTGCCAGCAGTGACCCGACATTGACAGGGGAATACTACGAGCAGTACTTC; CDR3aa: CASSDPTLTGEYYEQYF
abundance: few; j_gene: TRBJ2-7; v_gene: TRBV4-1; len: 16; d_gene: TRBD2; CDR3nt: TGCGCCAGCAGCCAAGAGGTGACTAGCGGGTCAAGGGAGCAGTACTTC; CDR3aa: CASSQEVTSGSREQYF
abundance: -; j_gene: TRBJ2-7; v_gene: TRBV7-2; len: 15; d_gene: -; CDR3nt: TGTGCCAGCAGCTTAGCGCCGCGGGGACTCTACGAGCAGTACTTC; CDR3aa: CASSLAPRGLYEQYF
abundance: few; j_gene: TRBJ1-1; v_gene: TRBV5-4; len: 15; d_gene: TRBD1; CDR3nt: TGTGCCAGCAGCCAGGGACAGGGGACGAACACTGAAGCTTTCTTT; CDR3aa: CASSQGQGTNTEAFF
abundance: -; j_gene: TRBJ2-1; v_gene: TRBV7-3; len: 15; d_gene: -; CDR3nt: TGTGCCAGCAGCTTAGGTAGCGCTCCATACAATGAGCAGTTCTTC; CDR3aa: CASSLGSAPYNEQFF
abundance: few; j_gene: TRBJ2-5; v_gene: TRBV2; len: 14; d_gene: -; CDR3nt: TGTGCCAGCAGTGAATTTGAGGCCTGGGAGACCCAGTACTTC; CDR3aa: CASSEFEAWETQYF
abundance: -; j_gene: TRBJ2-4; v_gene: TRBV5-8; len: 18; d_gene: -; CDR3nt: TGTGCCAGCAGCCCGGGCGGGACGGGTTACCTAGCCAAAAACATTCAGTACTTC; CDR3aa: CASSPGGTGYLAKNIQYF
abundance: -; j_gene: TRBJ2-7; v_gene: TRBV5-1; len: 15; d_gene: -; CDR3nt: TGCGCCAGCAGCTCTGGAAGACAGGCGCCCTACGAGCAGTACTTC; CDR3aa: CASSSGRQAPYEQYF
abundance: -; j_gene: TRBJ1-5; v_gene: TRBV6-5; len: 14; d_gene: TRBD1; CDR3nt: TGTGCCAGCAGGACAGGGGGTGGCAATCAGCCCCAGCATTTT; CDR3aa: CASRTGGGNQPQHF
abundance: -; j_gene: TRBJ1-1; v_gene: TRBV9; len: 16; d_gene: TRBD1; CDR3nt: TGTGCCAGCAGCCCAGGAGTCCTGGACAGGGAAACTGAAGCTTTCTTT; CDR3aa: CASSPGVLDRETEAFF
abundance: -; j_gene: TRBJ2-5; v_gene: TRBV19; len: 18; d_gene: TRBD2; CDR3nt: TGTGCCAGTAGTGTATACCTACTGGACAGGCGGGAGGGAGAGACCCAGTACTTC; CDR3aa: CASSVYLLDRREGETQYF
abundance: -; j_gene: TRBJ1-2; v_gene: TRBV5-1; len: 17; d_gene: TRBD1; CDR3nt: TGCGCCAGCAGCTCCGGGACAGGGCCTAATGTGGACTATGGCTACACCTTC; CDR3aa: CASSSGTGPNVDYGYTF
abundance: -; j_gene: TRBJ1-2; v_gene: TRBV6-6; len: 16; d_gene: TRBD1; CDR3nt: TGTGCCAGCAGTTACTCTTGGGGACAGGGGGCCGGCGGCTACACCTTC; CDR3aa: CASSYSWGQGAGGYTF
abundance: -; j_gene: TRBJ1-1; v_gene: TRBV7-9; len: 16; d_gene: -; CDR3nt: TGTGCCAGCAGCCAAAAACAGGGTAACCTGAACACTGAAGCTTTCTTT; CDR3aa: CASSQKQGNLNTEAFF
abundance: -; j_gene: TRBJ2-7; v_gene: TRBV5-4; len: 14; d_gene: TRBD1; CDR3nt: TGTGCCAGCAGCTTGGGGACAGGGACTTACGAGCAGTACTTC; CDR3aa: CASSLGTGTYEQYF
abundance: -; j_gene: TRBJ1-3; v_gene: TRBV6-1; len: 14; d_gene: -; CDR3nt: TGTGCCAGCAGTGTCGGGGAGGCTGGAAACACCATATATTTT; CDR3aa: CASSVGEAGNTIYF
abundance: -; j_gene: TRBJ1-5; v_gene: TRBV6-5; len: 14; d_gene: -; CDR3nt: TGTGCCAGCAGTTACCGGCCCCAGGTGGGGCCCCAGCATTTT; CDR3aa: CASSYRPQVGPQHF
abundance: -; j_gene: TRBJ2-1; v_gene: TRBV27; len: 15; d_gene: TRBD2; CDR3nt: TGTGCCAGCAGTTTATTGCGGGAGGCCTACAATGAGCAGTTCTTC; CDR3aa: CASSLLREAYNEQFF
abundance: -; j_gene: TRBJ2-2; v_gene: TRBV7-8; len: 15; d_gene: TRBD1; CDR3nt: TGTGCCAGCAGCTGGGACAGGGGGCCCGCCGGGGAGCTGTTTTTT; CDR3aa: CASSWDRGPAGELFF
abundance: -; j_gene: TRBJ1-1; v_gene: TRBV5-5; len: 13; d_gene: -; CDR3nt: TGTGCCAGCAGTATGGAGGGCGGCACTGAAGCTTTCTTT; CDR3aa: CASSMEGGTEAFF
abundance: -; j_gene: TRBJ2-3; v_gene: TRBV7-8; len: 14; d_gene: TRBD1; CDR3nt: TGTGCCAGCAAGGGGGCAGGGGGCACAGATACGCAGTATTTT; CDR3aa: CASKGAGGTDTQYF
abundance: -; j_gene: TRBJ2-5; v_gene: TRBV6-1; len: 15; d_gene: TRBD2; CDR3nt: TGTGCCAGCAGTTGGACTAGCGGGAGGGGAGAGACCCAGTACTTC; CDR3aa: CASSWTSGRGETQYF
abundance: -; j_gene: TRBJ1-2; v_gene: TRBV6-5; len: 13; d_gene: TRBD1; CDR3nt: TGTGCCAGCAGCTCGACAGGGGACTATGGCTACACCTTC; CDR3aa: CASSSTGDYGYTF
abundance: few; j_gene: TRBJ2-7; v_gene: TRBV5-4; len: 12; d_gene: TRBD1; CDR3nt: TGTGCCAGCAGCCTAGACAGGGACGAGCAGTACTTC; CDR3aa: CASSLDRDEQYF
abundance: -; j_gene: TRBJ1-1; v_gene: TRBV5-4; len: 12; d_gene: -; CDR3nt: TGTGCCAGCAGCCAGGCAGACACTGAAGCTTTCTTT; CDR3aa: CASSQADTEAFF
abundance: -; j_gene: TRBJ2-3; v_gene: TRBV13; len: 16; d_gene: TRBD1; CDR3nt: TGTGCCAGCAGCCTCGGACAGGCCCCTTACACAGATACGCAGTATTTT; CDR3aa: CASSLGQAPYTDTQYF
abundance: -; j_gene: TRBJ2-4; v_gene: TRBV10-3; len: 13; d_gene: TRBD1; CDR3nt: TGTGCCATCTGGGGTGAGGGACAGGGGCATCAGTACTTC; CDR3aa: CAIWGEGQGHQYF
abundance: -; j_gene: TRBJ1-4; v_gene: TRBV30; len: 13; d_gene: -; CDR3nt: TGTGCCTGGAGTGTCAGCGGGTTCGAAAAACTGTTTTTT; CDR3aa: CAWSVSGFEKLFF
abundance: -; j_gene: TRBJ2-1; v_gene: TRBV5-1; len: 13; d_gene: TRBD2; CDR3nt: TGCGCCAGCATGCCGGGGGGGTACGGTGAGCAGTTCTTC; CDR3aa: CASMPGGYGEQFF